This is a list of T cell receptor beta chains from one sample in a study of cytomegalovirus exposure and HLA in healthy donors. Sequencing used immunoSEQ multiplex PCR; TCRdb keeps in-frame clones, though not all of them. The table lists tens of thousands of clones, around 95% of them singletons. Sequences were obtained from PBMCs. The receptors come from a woman between 18 and 30 years old in good health and CMV-seronegative. Each CDR3 is given with its conserved first and last residue. Each record gives: V gene, D gene, J gene, clone size, CDR3 protein, CDR3 DNA. A D gene is named only where the DNA matches it firmly. Clone size, where shown, is once, few, many, or a class for clones that have expanded.

V: TRBV12-5
D: -
J: TRBJ2-7
size: few
CDR3: CASGLSGTLWQYF
DNA: TGTGCTAGTGGTTTGAGCGGAACGCTTTGGCAGTACTTC

V: TRBV14
D: TRBD1
J: TRBJ2-7
size: -
CDR3: CASSLLRGPGEQYF
DNA: TGTGCCAGCAGCCTGTTGAGGGGGCCGGGCGAGCAGTACTTC

V: TRBV5-1
D: -
J: TRBJ1-2
size: -
CDR3: CASSASMYYYGYTF
DNA: TGCGCCAGCAGTGCGTCGATGTATTACTATGGCTACACCTTC

V: TRBV4-3
D: TRBD2
J: TRBJ2-1
size: -
CDR3: CASSQEIGLAGVREQFF
DNA: TGCGCCAGCAGCCAAGAAATCGGACTAGCGGGAGTAAGGGAGCAGTTCTTC

V: TRBV7-2
D: -
J: TRBJ1-1
size: -
CDR3: CASRVTGNTEAFF
DNA: TGTGCCAGCAGGGTGACGGGGAACACTGAAGCTTTCTTT

V: TRBV7-2
D: TRBD1
J: TRBJ1-5
size: -
CDR3: CASSGGGGSRQPQHF
DNA: TGTGCCAGCAGCGGAGGGGGCGGGTCCCGACAGCCCCAGCATTTT

V: TRBV7-9
D: TRBD1
J: TRBJ1-4
size: once
CDR3: CASSLAGTGDEKLFF
DNA: TGTGCCAGCAGCTTAGCCGGGACAGGGGATGAAAAACTGTTTTTT

V: TRBV27
D: TRBD2
J: TRBJ2-1
size: few
CDR3: CASKTSGRSDEQFF
DNA: TGTGCCAGCAAGACTAGCGGGAGGAGCGATGAGCAGTTCTTC

V: TRBV7-2
D: -
J: TRBJ2-7
size: -
CDR3: CASSSTTGPTTQYF
DNA: TGTGCCAGCAGCTCAACGACAGGTCCTACGACGCAGTACTTC

V: TRBV7-2
D: TRBD1
J: TRBJ2-2
size: -
CDR3: CASSRRQGLGGTGELFF
DNA: TGTGCCAGCAGCAGGAGACAGGGGCTCGGCGGGACCGGGGAGCTGTTTTTT

V: TRBV6-1
D: TRBD2
J: TRBJ2-7
size: -
CDR3: CAIDPGLAGYEQYF
DNA: TGTGCCATTGATCCGGGACTAGCGGGTTACGAGCAGTACTTC

V: TRBV6-1
D: TRBD1
J: TRBJ1-2
size: -
CDR3: CASSEPGQNYGYTF
DNA: TGTGCCAGCAGTGAACCGGGACAGAACTATGGCTACACCTTC

V: TRBV15
D: TRBD1
J: TRBJ1-2
size: -
CDR3: CATSRVAGGSYGYTF
DNA: TGTGCCACCAGCAGAGTCGCAGGGGGTAGCTATGGCTACACCTTC

V: TRBV28
D: TRBD1
J: TRBJ2-7
size: -
CDR3: CAATPAGQGTYEQYF
DNA: TGTGCCGCCACCCCAGCGGGACAGGGTACCTACGAGCAGTACTTC

V: TRBV5-1
D: TRBD1
J: TRBJ2-7
size: -
CDR3: CASSLSGTGNGYEQYF
DNA: TGCGCCAGCAGCTTGTCCGGGACAGGAAATGGCTACGAGCAGTACTTC

V: TRBV11-2
D: TRBD2
J: TRBJ2-1
size: -
CDR3: CASSATSGGALNQFF
DNA: TGTGCCAGCAGTGCGACTAGCGGGGGGGCCCTAAATCAGTTCTTC

V: TRBV5-1
D: -
J: TRBJ2-7
size: once
CDR3: CASSLYAGGTYEQYF
DNA: TGCGCCAGCAGCTTATATGCCGGCGGCACCTACGAGCAGTACTTC

V: TRBV5-6
D: TRBD1
J: TRBJ2-7
size: -
CDR3: CASSLRDRRYF
DNA: TGTGCCAGCAGCTTGAGGGACAGACGCTACTTC

V: TRBV25-1
D: -
J: TRBJ2-3
size: -
CDR3: CASTRPGTDTQYF
DNA: TGTGCCAGCACAAGACCGGGGACAGATACGCAGTATTTT

V: TRBV19
D: -
J: TRBJ1-3
size: -
CDR3: CASKSFGYPLGDTIYF
DNA: TGTGCCAGTAAGAGTTTTGGGTATCCGCTCGGAGACACCATATATTTT

V: TRBV28
D: -
J: TRBJ2-7
size: -
CDR3: CASSLSGVYEQYF
DNA: TGTGCCAGCAGTTTATCAGGGGTATACGAGCAGTACTTC

V: TRBV10-1
D: -
J: TRBJ2-5
size: -
CDR3: CASSETNRQETQYF
DNA: TGCGCCAGCAGTGAGACTAATAGACAAGAGACCCAGTACTTC

V: TRBV4-1
D: TRBD1
J: TRBJ2-7
size: -
CDR3: CASSQEEGGGPSYEQYF
DNA: TGCGCCAGCAGCCAAGAGGAAGGGGGCGGCCCCTCCTACGAGCAGTACTTC

V: TRBV10-3
D: TRBD1
J: TRBJ1-3
size: -
CDR3: CAIRRLDAGQGTGNTIYF
DNA: TGTGCCATCAGGAGACTGGATGCGGGACAGGGAACTGGAAACACCATATATTTT

V: TRBV9
D: TRBD1
J: TRBJ1-2
size: -
CDR3: CASSVTGLGGYTF
DNA: TGTGCCAGCAGCGTGACAGGGTTGGGGGGCTACACCTTC

V: TRBV7-2
D: TRBD2
J: TRBJ2-1
size: -
CDR3: CASSPSGFGTSYNEQFF
DNA: TGTGCCAGCAGCCCATCGGGCTTTGGGACTAGCTACAATGAGCAGTTCTTC

V: TRBV28
D: -
J: TRBJ2-1
size: -
CDR3: CAHRRANEQFF
DNA: TGTGCCCATCGGAGGGCGAATGAGCAGTTCTTC

V: TRBV7-2
D: TRBD1
J: TRBJ2-5
size: -
CDR3: CASSRDSYQETQYF
DNA: TGTGCCAGCAGCCGGGACAGTTACCAAGAGACCCAGTACTTC

V: TRBV7-9
D: -
J: TRBJ1-1
size: -
CDR3: CASSLGQEAFF
DNA: TGTGCCAGCAGCTTAGGGCAAGAAGCTTTCTTT

V: TRBV4-3
D: TRBD1
J: TRBJ2-5
size: -
CDR3: CASSQRTDRGLETQYF
DNA: TGCGCCAGCAGCCAACGGACGGACAGGGGGCTAGAGACCCAGTACTTC

V: TRBV4-3
D: -
J: TRBJ2-2
size: -
CDR3: CASSQDSPTGELFF
DNA: TGCGCCAGCAGCCAAGATAGCCCTACCGGGGAGCTGTTTTTT

V: TRBV6-6
D: -
J: TRBJ1-5
size: -
CDR3: CATLDRNQPQHF
DNA: TGTGCCACCTTGGACAGAAATCAGCCCCAGCATTTT

V: TRBV19
D: TRBD2
J: TRBJ2-3
size: -
CDR3: CATRAGGSTDTQYF
DNA: TGTGCCACCCGAGCGGGAGGGAGCACAGATACGCAGTATTTT

V: TRBV27
D: -
J: TRBJ2-6
size: -
CDR3: CATRRHQDSGANVLTF
DNA: TGTGCCACCCGTCGTCATCAGGACTCTGGGGCCAACGTCCTGACTTTC

V: TRBV9
D: TRBD2
J: TRBJ2-5
size: -
CDR3: CASSDGLAGQETQYF
DNA: TGTGCCAGCAGCGATGGACTAGCGGGACAAGAGACCCAGTACTTC

V: TRBV5-1
D: -
J: TRBJ2-1
size: -
CDR3: CASSLAGSSYNEQFF
DNA: TGCGCCAGCAGCTTGGCGGGGAGCTCCTACAATGAGCAGTTCTTC

V: TRBV6-4
D: -
J: TRBJ2-1
size: -
CDR3: CASSDSSNNEQFF
DNA: TGTGCCAGCAGTGACTCTTCCAACAATGAGCAGTTCTTC

V: TRBV30
D: -
J: TRBJ2-3
size: -
CDR3: CAWSWGLAGEVADTQYF
DNA: TGTGCCTGGAGTTGGGGGCTCGCGGGAGAGGTGGCAGATACGCAGTATTTT

V: TRBV27
D: TRBD2
J: TRBJ2-1
size: -
CDR3: CASSSWASGDNEQFF
DNA: TGTGCCAGCAGCTCGTGGGCTAGCGGAGACAATGAGCAGTTCTTC

V: TRBV27
D: TRBD2
J: TRBJ2-2
size: -
CDR3: CASSAIPGGWDTGELFF
DNA: TGTGCCAGCAGTGCAATCCCGGGAGGGTGGGACACCGGGGAGCTGTTTTTT

V: TRBV13
D: -
J: TRBJ2-1
size: -
CDR3: CASSLEGRAYNEQFF
DNA: TGTGCCAGCAGCTTAGAGGGGCGAGCCTACAATGAGCAGTTCTTC

V: TRBV19
D: -
J: TRBJ2-7
size: -
CDR3: CASSTLQGRVYEQYF
DNA: TGTGCCAGTAGTACTCTCCAGGGGAGGGTCTACGAGCAGTACTTC

V: TRBV19
D: -
J: TRBJ2-7
size: -
CDR3: CASRPSRSVEQYF
DNA: TGTGCCAGTAGACCCTCTCGGTCCGTCGAGCAGTACTTC

V: TRBV9
D: -
J: TRBJ1-2
size: -
CDR3: CASSRDTNYGYTF
DNA: TGTGCCAGCAGCCGGGACACTAACTATGGCTACACCTTC

V: TRBV5-1
D: -
J: TRBJ1-1
size: -
CDR3: CASSLWVTENTEAFF
DNA: TGCGCCAGCAGCTTGTGGGTGACAGAGAACACTGAAGCTTTCTTT

V: TRBV14
D: TRBD1
J: TRBJ2-7
size: -
CDR3: CASSLDRNSYEQYF
DNA: TGTGCCAGCAGCCTGGACAGGAACTCCTACGAGCAGTACTTC

V: TRBV10-1
D: -
J: TRBJ1-1
size: -
CDR3: CASSEQANTEAFF
DNA: TGCGCCAGCAGTGAACAGGCGAACACTGAAGCTTTCTTT

V: TRBV19
D: -
J: TRBJ2-2
size: -
CDR3: CASSTHLKELFF
DNA: TGTGCCAGTAGTACACATTTGAAGGAGCTGTTTTTT

V: TRBV9
D: TRBD1
J: TRBJ2-3
size: -
CDR3: CASSVVQGGTQYF
DNA: TGTGCCAGCAGCGTAGTACAGGGGGGTACGCAGTATTTT

V: TRBV19
D: -
J: TRBJ1-2
size: few
CDR3: CASSIQGTGYTF
DNA: TGTGCCAGTAGTATCCAGGGTACCGGCTACACCTTC

V: TRBV7-9
D: TRBD1
J: TRBJ1-1
size: -
CDR3: CASSLQGAEAFF
DNA: TGTGCCAGCAGCTTACAGGGGGCCGAAGCTTTCTTT

V: TRBV27
D: TRBD1
J: TRBJ2-7
size: -
CDR3: CASSRTGFTYEQYF
DNA: TGTGCCAGCAGTCGGACAGGGTTCACCTACGAGCAGTACTTC